Below are 15 T cell receptor beta chains sequenced from a single sample in a study of identical twins. TCRdb recomputed calls from the 5' RACE reads with MiXCR, one row per CDR3 protein. Among about 150,000 distinct CDR3 sequences listed, 3.5% were seen once. The sequenced sample was memory T cells sorted from blood. These receptors were collected from a man aged 18-30 years in good health.

This clonotype was detected a few times. The chain links TRBV10-2 to TRBJ1-2; tentatively, D is TRBD1 (6 bases). The V gene lost 7 bases and the J gene lost 6 bases, with 24 bases spanning the gap. The length of the CDR3 is 16 residues. CDR1 WSHSY and CDR2 SAAADI come from the germline V gene. DNA of the CDR3: TGCGCCAGCATCGATTTTCCAGGGGTAGGGTTCGATGGCTACACCTTC. Translation: CASIDFPGVGFDGYTF.

The chain uses TRBV20-1 and TRBJ2-7, with TRBD1 matching 9 bases. Germline values: CDR1 DFQATT, CDR2 SNEGSKA (reference sequence). With V trimmed by 3 bases and J by 8 bases, 14 bases remained unmatched. The length of the CDR3 is 15 residues. CDR3 loop: CSARFIGTGFPQQYF. CDR3 DNA: TGCAGTGCTAGGTTCATCGGGACAGGGTTCCCCCAGCAGTACTTC.

This clonotype was recorded at least ten times. The J gene is TRBJ2-7, the V gene TRBV4-1; 10 nucleotides align to TRBD2. The CDR3 covers 17 residues. Germline trimming cut 0 bases from V and 10 bases from J; bases unmatched to any gene: 15. In germline, CDR1 is MGHRA, CDR2 YSYEKL. The CDR3 DNA follows: TGCGCCAGCAGCCAAGATCGAGTTTTCCTAGCGGGAGTATTTCAGTACGTC. This translates into CASSQDRVFLAGVFQYV.

A word on this clonotype: The final CDR3 position lacks the conserved phenylalanine or tryptophan, pointing to a likely read error. J is TRBJ2-3 and V is TRBV12-3 or TRBV12-4, with 9 nucleotides matching TRBD1. CDR3 length: 15 residues. After removal of 6 bases from V and 4 bases from J, the junction contained 8 bases not matched to a gene. The DNA for the CDR3 is TGTGCCAGCAGCCCTGGGGGACAGGGAGCAGATACGCAGTATTCT. Translating gives CASSPGGQGADTQYS.

This clonotype was counted at least ten times. The chain employs TRBV20-1 and TRBJ2-2; 7 nucleotides agree with TRBD2. Germline trimming cut 6 bases from V and 4 bases from J; bases unmatched to any gene: 11. The CDR3 has 15 amino acids. Germline CDR1 DFQATT, CDR2 SNEGSKA (reference sequence). For the CDR3, the DNA is TGCAGTGCCTCTGAACTAGCGACATCCACCGGGGAGCTGTTTTTT. Encoded protein: CSASELATSTGELFF.

The sample holds a few counts of this clonotype. The chain is built from TRBV20-1 and TRBJ2-1, with unresolved D. The ends were cut back, 1 base at V and 15 bases at J, with 16 bases in the middle. The CDR3 totals 12 residues. Per the germline V gene, CDR1 is DFQATT and CDR2 is SNEGSKA (reference sequence). The CDR3 protein is CSARGTGQERFF. The CDR3 region has the DNA TGCAGTGCTAGAGGTACTGGGCAGGAACGGTTCTTC.

This clonotype was detected ten times or more. The gene calls are TRBV12-3 or TRBV12-4 and TRBJ2-1; 12 bases align to TRBD2. V lost 6 bases to trimming and J lost 9 bases; unmatched junction nucleotides: 6. This CDR3 region has 14 residues. In DNA, the CDR3 is TGTGCCAGCAGCCCCCCGGGACTAGCGGGTGAGCAGTTCTTC. This translates into CASSPPGLAGEQFF.

This clonotype was observed many times. The chain uses TRBV5-1 and TRBJ2-3, with D tentatively TRBD1 (6 bases). This CDR3 region has 15 residues. V gave up 4 bases and J gave up 0 bases, with 12 bases separating them. The germline V gene encodes CDR1 SGHRS and CDR2 YFSETQ. CDR3 nucleotide sequence: TGCGCCAGCAGCGATGGGACACCCAGCACAGATACGCAGTATTTT. Protein sequence: CASSDGTPSTDTQYF. Complete variable domain (other parts from reference TRBV5-1 and TRBJ2-3): KAGVTQTPRYLIKTRGQQVTLSCSPISGHRSVSWYQQTPGQGLQFLFEYFSETQRNKGNFPGRFSGRQFSNSRSEMNVSTLELGDSALYLCASSDGTPSTDTQYFGPGTRLTVL.

This clonotype was seen many times. This chain uses TRBV6-2 or TRBV6-3 with TRBJ2-1; TRBD2 matches 9 bases. Germline lookup yields CDR1 MNHEY and CDR2 SVGEGT. The trim removed 5 bases at V and 12 bases at J, leaving 8 bases unmatched. CDR3 size: 13 residues. CDR3: CASSRNLAGWQFF. CDR3 DNA sequence: TGTGCCAGCAGTCGCAACCTAGCGGGATGGCAGTTCTTC.

This clonotype came up a few times. The rearrangement joins TRBV6-1 to TRBJ2-3, with D maybe TRBD1 (6 bases). CDR1 is MNHNS and CDR2 is SASEGT in the germline V gene. This CDR3 is 14 amino acids long. With 4 bases removed from V and 2 bases from J, the gap between germline ends came to 10 bases. In DNA, the CDR3 is TGTGCCAGCAGTGCTCGACAGGCCACAGATACGCAGTATTTT. Its protein is CASSARQATDTQYF.

The CDR3 bases are TGTGCTAGTGGTTTGGGGACAGGGGTTGTCGCAGATACGCAGTATTTT. It translates to CASGLGTGVVADTQYF. V and J are TRBV12-5 and TRBJ2-3; 9 nucleotides agree with TRBD1. After removal of 1 base from V and 4 bases from J, the junction contained 6 bases not matched to a gene. Germline V gene data show CDR1 as LGHNT and CDR2 as FRNRAP. This CDR3 has 16 residues. Full variable domain (outside the CDR3, taken from reference TRBV12-5 and TRBJ2-3): DARVTQTPRHKVTEMGQEVTMRCQPILGHNTVFWYRQTMMQGLELLAYFRNRAPLDDSGMPKDRFSAEMPDATLATLKIQPSEPRDSAVYFCASGLGTGVVADTQYFGPGTRLTVL.

This clonotype was observed many times. The rearrangement uses TRBV7-9 and TRBJ2-7; 9 nucleotides align to TRBD1. V was pared by 4 bases and J by 3 bases, with 4 bases of the junction left unmatched. The CDR3 has 14 amino acids. CDR1 and CDR2 (germline): SEHNR, FQNEAQ (reference sequence). In nucleotides, the CDR3 is TGTGCCAGCAGCTCGGGACAGGGACTCTACGAGCAGTACTTC. It specifies CASSSGQGLYEQYF.

Ten or more counts support this clonotype. The genes are TRBV7-2 and TRBJ2-7; TRBD1 agrees at 9 bases. This CDR3 region has 15 residues. V gave up 1 base and J gave up 3 bases; unmatched junction bases: 4. Per the germline V gene, CDR1 is SGHTA and CDR2 is FQGNSA. This CDR3 is CASSLGLGQGYEQYF. Here the CDR3 DNA reads TGTGCCAGCAGCTTAGGTTTGGGACAGGGCTACGAGCAGTACTTC.

This clonotype was counted ten times or more. The V call is TRBV6-2 or TRBV6-3, the J call TRBJ1-5; D unresolved. The CDR3 spans 14 residues. V lost 2 bases and J lost 6, with 11 bases in between. Per germline, CDR1 MNHEY and CDR2 SVGEGT. This CDR3 is CASSYPSLGQPQHF. CDR3 DNA sequence: TGTGCCAGCAGTTACCCCTCCCTAGGTCAGCCCCAGCATTTT.

A few counts support this clonotype. The chain joins TRBV11-3 to TRBJ2-1; D is tentatively TRBD1 or TRBD2 (6 bases each). Deletions cut 0 bases from V and 10 bases from J, with 10 bases between. Germline CDR1 is SGHNT and CDR2 is YENEEA. The CDR3 has 13 amino acids. CDR3 protein: CASSLDGGREQFF. The CDR3 nucleotides are TGTGCCAGCAGCTTAGATGGGGGGCGGGAGCAGTTCTTC.